The present TCR beta chain was sequenced within a study of T cell responses to AZD1222 COVID-19 vaccine. From germline, CDR1 is SGHDN and CDR2 FVKESK. Between the trimmed V and J ends, which lost 4 bases and 4 bases, there was a span of 14 bases. The length of the CDR3 is 15 residues. TCRdb keeps only in-frame clones here, not all; method: immunoSEQ multiplex PCR. The data contain 95,000 to 150,000 clones, around 87% of them singletons. The receptor was derived from an adult who received the AZD1222 COVID-19 vaccine. The material was peripheral blood, obtained 28 days after the second AZD1222 dose. The chain employs TRBV14 and TRBJ1-3; D is undetermined. The CDR3 nucleotides read TGTGCCAGCAGCCTTGGAGGGAGTTCGGGAAACACCATATATTTT. Its protein is CASSLGGSSGNTIYF.